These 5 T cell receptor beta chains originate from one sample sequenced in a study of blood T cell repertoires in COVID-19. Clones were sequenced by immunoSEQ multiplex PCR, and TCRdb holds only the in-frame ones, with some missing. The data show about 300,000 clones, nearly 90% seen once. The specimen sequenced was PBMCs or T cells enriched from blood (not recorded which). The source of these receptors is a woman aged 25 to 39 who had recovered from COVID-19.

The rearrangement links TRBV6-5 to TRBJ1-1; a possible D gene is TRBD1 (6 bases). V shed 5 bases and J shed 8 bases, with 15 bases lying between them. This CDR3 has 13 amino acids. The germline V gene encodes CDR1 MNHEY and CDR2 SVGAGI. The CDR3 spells CASSNPRGHEAFF. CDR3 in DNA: TGTGCCAGCAGTAACCCCAGGGGTCACGAAGCTTTCTTT.

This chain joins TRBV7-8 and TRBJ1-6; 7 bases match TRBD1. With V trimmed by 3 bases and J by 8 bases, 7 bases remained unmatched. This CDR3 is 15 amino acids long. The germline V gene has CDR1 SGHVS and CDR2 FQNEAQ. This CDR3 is CASSLGDREDSPLHF. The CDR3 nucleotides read TGTGCCAGCAGCTTGGGAGACAGGGAGGATTCACCCCTCCACTTT.

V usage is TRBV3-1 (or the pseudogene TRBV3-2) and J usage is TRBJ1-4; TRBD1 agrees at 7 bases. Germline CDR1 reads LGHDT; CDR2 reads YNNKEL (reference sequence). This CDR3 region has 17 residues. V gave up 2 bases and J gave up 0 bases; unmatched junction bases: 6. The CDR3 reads CASSQMGQSATNEKLFF. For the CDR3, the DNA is TGTGCCAGCAGCCAAATGGGACAGTCGGCAACTAATGAAAAACTGTTTTTT.

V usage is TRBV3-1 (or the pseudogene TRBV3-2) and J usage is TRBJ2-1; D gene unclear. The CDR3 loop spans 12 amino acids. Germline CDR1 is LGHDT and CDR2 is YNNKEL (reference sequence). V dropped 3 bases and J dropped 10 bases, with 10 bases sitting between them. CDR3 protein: CASSHLGEEQFF. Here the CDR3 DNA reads TGTGCCAGCAGCCACCTCGGTGAAGAGCAGTTCTTC.

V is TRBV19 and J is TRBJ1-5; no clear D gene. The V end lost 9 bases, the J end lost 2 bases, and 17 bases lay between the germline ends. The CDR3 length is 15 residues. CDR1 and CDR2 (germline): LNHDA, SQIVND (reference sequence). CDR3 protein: CASRNSQRGNQPQHF. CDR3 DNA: TGTGCCAGCCGAAATTCCCAGAGGGGCAATCAGCCCCAGCATTTT.